Listed below are T cell receptor beta chains from one sample, sequenced in a study of human T cells and chemical hapten exposure. TCRdb called the RACE reads again in MiXCR, with one record for every CDR3 protein. The table records about 360,000 distinct CDR3 sequences, under 8% of them present only once. The material was whole blood, obtained in connection with sensitization to the hapten diphenylcyclopropenone (DPC). These TCRs come from a woman under 30 with alopecia areata. Some clones in this sample may be carry-over from other donors' samples. Each CDR3 is given without its conserved first and last residue. D genes are given only for firm matches.

d_call | j_call | v_call | cdr3_aa
TRBD2 | TRBJ2-2 | TRBV4-3 | ASSQDRVSGGGNTGELF
TRBD1 | TRBJ2-2 | TRBV29-1 | SVWGQGATGELF
. | TRBJ1-1 | TRBV7-3 | ASSLNGMNTEAF
TRBD2 | TRBJ2-3 | TRBV6-2/TRBV6-3 | ASSYLPALAGVSTDTQY
. | TRBJ2-3 | TRBV15 | ATSRERKGTSTDTQY
. | TRBJ2-6 | TRBV12-3/TRBV12-4 | ASSLGAGANVLT
. | TRBJ1-3 | TRBV29-1 | SVGRDSGNTIY
. | TRBJ1-1 | TRBV7-2 | ASSPVVNTEAF
TRBD1 | TRBJ1-5 | TRBV3-1 | ASSRDRGQPQH
. | TRBJ1-5 | TRBV2 | ASTKTRISNQPQH
TRBD1 | TRBJ1-1 | TRBV7-9 | ASSSGTGAPAGEAF
. | TRBJ2-5 | TRBV25-1 | ASSLPQETQY
. | TRBJ2-3 | TRBV6-5 | ASSGTSDTQY
. | TRBJ2-2 | TRBV28 | ATLLGGTGELF
. | TRBJ1-6 | TRBV27 | ASRPGSSDNSPLH
. | TRBJ1-1 | TRBV7-2 | ASSLRYRDAEAF
. | TRBJ2-4 | TRBV6-2/TRBV6-3 | AINSGRAKNIQY